These 14 T cell receptor beta chains came from one sample sequenced in a study of molecular identifiers for immune sequencing clone quantification. TCRdb analysed the PCR reads with MiXCR anew, one entry per CDR3 protein. The table lists about 640,000 distinct CDR3 sequences, just under 20% of them singletons. The sequenced material came from naive CD8+ T cells from blood, with Jurkat cell RNA spiked in. Subset given: FACS-sorted CD8+CD4-CCR7+CD45RA+ naive T cells. The receptors stem from a human donor in good health. Some libraries in this study had Jurkat cell RNA spiked in.

This clonotype was observed a single time. A much larger clone sits a single nucleotide away, making a read error possible. V is TRBV7-9 and J is TRBJ2-7, with unresolved D. This CDR3 has 13 residues. Germline V CDR1 and CDR2: SEHNR, FQNEAQ (reference sequence). The V end was cut by 8 bases, the J end by 1 base, with 12 bases between. The CDR3 reads CASHHLGSYEQYF. In nucleotides, the CDR3 is TGTGCCAGCCACCACCTGGGTTCCTACGAGCAGTACTTC.

Turning to this clonotype: It may be a read error: a sequence one base away is much more abundant. The chain employs TRBV5-6 and TRBJ2-4; D call uncertain. Germline-derived CDR1 and CDR2 are SGHDT and YYEEEE. The CDR3 covers 15 residues. CDR3 DNA: TGTGCCAGCAGCTTGTTCGCAGGACGTTCAAACATTCAGTGCTTC. It encodes CASSLFAGRSNIQCF.

This clonotype was counted between two and nine times. This sequence joins TRBV11-2 and TRBJ1-6; D is unclear. The CDR3 extends over 16 amino acids. Trimming shortened V by 5 bases and J by 3 bases, and 14 bases separated the two germline ends. Germline V gene lookup returns CDR1 SGHAT and CDR2 FQNNGV. DNA for the CDR3: TGTGCCAGCAGCCTAAGGTCTGGGGACTATAATTCACCCCTCCACTTT. This sequence encodes CASSLRSGDYNSPLHF.

This clonotype showed up just a few times. The rearrangement uses TRBV7-9 and TRBJ1-1; TRBD1 matches at 10 bases. Germline-derived CDR1 and CDR2 are SEHNR and FQNEAQ (reference sequence). The CDR3 spans 19 residues. J lost 0 bases, V lost 11 bases, and 21 bases had no gene match. The chain's CDR3 is CAGTLFIRTGGKMNTEAFF. CDR3 bases: TGTGCCGGCACCCTCTTCATCCGGACAGGGGGAAAAATGAACACTGAAGCTTTCTTT.

Details on this clonotype: With a much larger clone just one base away, this may be a read error. The CDR3 DNA reads as TGCGCCAGCGGCCAAGATCATGGCGGGAGACAATACAATGAGCAGTTCTTC. Translating it yields CASGQDHGGRQYNEQFF. The gene calls are TRBV4-3 and TRBJ2-1; 7 bases agree with TRBD2. This CDR3 has 17 residues. The germline gives CDR1 LGHNA, CDR2 YSLEER.

For this clonotype: Just one base apart from a much larger clone, this may be a read error. The rearrangement uses TRBV3-1 and TRBJ2-5; TRBD1 might be the D (5 bases). CDR1 and CDR2 from the germline V gene are LGHDT and YNNKEL (reference sequence). This CDR3 has 14 residues. The CDR3 sequence is CAGSQGRIKETQYF. Here the CDR3 DNA reads TGTGCCGGCAGCCAGGGCCGAATCAAAGAGACCCAGTACTTC.

In this sample, this clonotype turned up many times. V is TRBV29-1 and J is TRBJ2-2, with 7 bases aligning to TRBD1. The CDR3 covers 13 residues. V was pared by 7 bases and J by 6 bases, with 8 bases of the junction left unmatched. Germline-derived CDR1 and CDR2 are SQVTM and ANQGSEA. The CDR3 DNA is TGCAGCGGACAGGGTGATACTCCCGGGGAGCTGTTTTTT. As protein: CSGQGDTPGELFF.

This clonotype was found many times. The rearrangement joins TRBV6-5 to TRBJ1-1, with a weak D call TRBD1 (5 bases). Germline V CDR1 and CDR2: MNHEY, SVGAGI. The CDR3 sequence is 18 residues long. V was trimmed by 0 bases and J by 5 bases, leaving 22 bases between them. Here the CDR3 DNA reads TGTGCCAGCAGTTACTCGGTTAATGTGGGGGGGTTACGAACTGAAGCTTTCTTT. Protein product: CASSYSVNVGGLRTEAFF.

Turning to this clonotype: A much larger clone is a single base away; this may be a read error. This chain links TRBV5-6 with TRBJ2-7, with 7 bases identical to TRBD1. The CDR3 sequence is 13 residues long. The junction had 7 bases not matched to a gene; V was cut back by 4 bases and J by 6 bases. Germline assignment: CDR1 SGHDT and CDR2 YYEEEE. CDR3 bases: TGTGCCAGCAGCAGGGACAGCCCCTGCGAGCAGTACTTC. Amino acid sequence: CASSRDSPCEQYF.

Remarks on this clonotype: A much larger clone lies a single base off, so this may be a read error. The V and J genes are TRBV7-2 and TRBJ2-7, with TRBD2 as a possible D gene (5 bases). Germline-derived CDR1 and CDR2 are SGHTA and FQGNSA. Trimming removed 8 bases from V and 0 bases from J, with 17 bases in between. CDR3 length: 15 amino acids. The CDR3 coding sequence is TGTGCCAGCGCCCAAGGACTGGGGAGCTCCTACGAGCAGTACTTC. This translates into CASAQGLGSSYEQYF.

With respect to this clonotype: Its ends do not fully match the called genes, so a read error is possible. V gene TRBV9 combines with J gene TRBJ2-3; a possible D gene is TRBD2 (6 bases). CDR3 length: 16 amino acids. Germline assignment: CDR1 SGDLS and CDR2 YYNGEE. CDR3 residues: CAGSVAWPSGTDTQYF. The CDR3 nucleotides are TGTGCCGGCAGCGTAGCTTGGCCTAGCGGCACAGATACGCAGTATTTT.

About this clonotype itself: A read error may explain this, as a much larger clone is one base away. In DNA, the CDR3 is TGTGCCAGCAGTTCCGAGGGGGGCCGATACTACGAGCAGTACTTC. Its protein product is CASSSEGGRYYEQYF. The genes are TRBV6-5 and TRBJ2-7; D is perhaps TRBD1 or TRBD2 (6 bases each). Per germline, CDR1 MNHEY and CDR2 SVGAGI. This CDR3 has 15 amino acids. Deletions cut 4 bases from V and 3 bases from J, with 16 bases between.

At least ten counts were recorded for this clonotype. One base away lies a much larger clone, so this may be a sequencing read error. This chain connects TRBV13 to TRBJ2-7; D not certain. Germline CDR1 PRHDT, CDR2 FYEKMQ (reference sequence). V gave up 1 base and J gave up 4 bases, with 2 bases separating them. This CDR3 has 11 residues. The DNA for the CDR3 is TGTGCCAGCAGCTTAGAGTACGAGCAGTACTTC. Amino acid sequence: CASSLEYEQYF. The full variable domain, its missing parts supplied by reference TRBV13 and TRBJ2-7, is AAGVIQSPRHLIKEKRETATLKCYPIPRHDTVYWYQQGPGQDPQFLISFYEKMQSDKGSIPDRFSAQQFSDYHSELNMSSLELGDSALYFCASSLEYEQYFGPGTRLTVT.

This clonotype was seen at least ten times. This sequence joins TRBV30 and TRBJ1-1; possibly TRBD1 for D (6 bases). Trimming stripped 3 bases from V and 5 bases from J, with 10 bases between. CDR1 is GTSNPN and CDR2 is SVGIG in the germline V gene (reference sequence). The CDR3 spans 12 residues. The CDR3 DNA reads TGTGCCTGGAGCGCAGGGGTGACTGAAGCTTTCTTT. It is translated as CAWSAGVTEAFF. Full variable domain (rest looked up from reference TRBV30 and TRBJ1-1): SQTIHQWPATLVQPVGSPLSLECTVEGTSNPNLYWYRQAAGRGLQLLFYSVGIGQISSEVPQNLSASRPQDRQFILSSKKLLLSDSGFYLCAWSAGVTEAFFGQGTRLTVV.